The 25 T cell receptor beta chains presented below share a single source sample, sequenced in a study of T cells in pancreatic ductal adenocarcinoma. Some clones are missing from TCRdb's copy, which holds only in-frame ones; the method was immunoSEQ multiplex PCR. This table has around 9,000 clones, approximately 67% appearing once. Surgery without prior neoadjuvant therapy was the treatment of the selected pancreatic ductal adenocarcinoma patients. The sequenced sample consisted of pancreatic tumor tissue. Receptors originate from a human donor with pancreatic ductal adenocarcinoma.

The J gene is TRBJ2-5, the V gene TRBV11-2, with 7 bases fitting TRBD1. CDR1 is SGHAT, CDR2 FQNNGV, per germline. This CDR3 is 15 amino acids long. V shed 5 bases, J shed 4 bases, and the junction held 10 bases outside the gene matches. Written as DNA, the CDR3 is TGTGCCAGCAGCATACTCAAAGGGGGCAGAGAGACCCAGTACTTC. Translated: CASSILKGGRETQYF.

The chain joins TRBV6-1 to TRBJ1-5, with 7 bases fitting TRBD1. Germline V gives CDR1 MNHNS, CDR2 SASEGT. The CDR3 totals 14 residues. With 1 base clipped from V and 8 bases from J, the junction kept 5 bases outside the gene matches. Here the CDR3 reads CASSEVGGREPQHF. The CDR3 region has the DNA TGTGCCAGCAGTGAAGTAGGGGGCAGGGAGCCCCAGCATTTT.

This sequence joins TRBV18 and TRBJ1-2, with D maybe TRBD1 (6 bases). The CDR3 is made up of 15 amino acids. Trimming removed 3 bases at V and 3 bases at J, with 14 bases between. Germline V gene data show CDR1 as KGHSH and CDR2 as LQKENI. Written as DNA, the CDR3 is TGTGCCAGCTCACCGGGGGCAGGGTTCGACTATGGCTACACCTTC. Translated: CASSPGAGFDYGYTF.

The DNA of the CDR3 is TGTGCCAGCAGTTCGACAGCCAACCTGAACACTGAAGCTTTCTTT. This gives the protein CASSSTANLNTEAFF. The chain recombines TRBV6-1 with TRBJ1-1; D is perhaps TRBD1 (5 bases). Germline CDR1 and CDR2: MNHNS and SASEGT. The CDR3 has 15 amino acids. Between the trimmed V and J ends, which lost 5 bases and 0 bases, there was a span of 13 bases.

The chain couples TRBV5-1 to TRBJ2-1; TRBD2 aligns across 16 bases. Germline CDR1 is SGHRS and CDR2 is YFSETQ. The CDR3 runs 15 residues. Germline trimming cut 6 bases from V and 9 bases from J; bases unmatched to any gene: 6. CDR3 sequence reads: CASTGTSGGAGEQFF. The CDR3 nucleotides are TGCGCCAGCACCGGGACTAGCGGGGGGGCAGGTGAGCAGTTCTTC.

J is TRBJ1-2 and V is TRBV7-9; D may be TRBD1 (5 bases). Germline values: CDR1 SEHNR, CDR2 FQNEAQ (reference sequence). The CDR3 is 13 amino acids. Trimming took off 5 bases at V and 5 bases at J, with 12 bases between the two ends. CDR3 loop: CASSKTASYGYTF. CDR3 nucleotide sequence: TGTGCCAGCAGCAAGACAGCTAGTTATGGCTACACCTTC.

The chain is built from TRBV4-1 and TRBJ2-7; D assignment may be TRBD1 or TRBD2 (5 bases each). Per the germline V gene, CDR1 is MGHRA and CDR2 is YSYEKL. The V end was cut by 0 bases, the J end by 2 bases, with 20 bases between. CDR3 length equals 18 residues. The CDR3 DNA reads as TGCGCCAGCAGCCAAGATCGACCAAAGATGAGGGGAACCTACGAGCAGTACTTC. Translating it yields CASSQDRPKMRGTYEQYF.

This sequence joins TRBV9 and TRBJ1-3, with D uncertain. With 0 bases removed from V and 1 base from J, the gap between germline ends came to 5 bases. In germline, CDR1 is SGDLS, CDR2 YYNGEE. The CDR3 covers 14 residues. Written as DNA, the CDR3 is TGTGCCAGCAGCGTAGAAGGGTCTGGAAACACCATATATTTT. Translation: CASSVEGSGNTIYF. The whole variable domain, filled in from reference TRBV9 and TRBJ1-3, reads DSGVTQTPKHLITATGQRVTLRCSPRSGDLSVYWYQQSLDQGLQFLIQYYNGEERAKGNILERFSAQQFPDLHSELNLSSLELGDSALYFCASSVEGSGNTIYFGEGSWLTVV.

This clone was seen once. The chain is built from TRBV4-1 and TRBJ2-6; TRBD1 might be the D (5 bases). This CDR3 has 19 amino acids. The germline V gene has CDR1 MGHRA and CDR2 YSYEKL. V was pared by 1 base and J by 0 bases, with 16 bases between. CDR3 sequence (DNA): TGCGCCAGCAGCCAAGTCGGCTTACAGGACCCCTCTGGGGCCAACGTCCTGACTTTC. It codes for CASSQVGLQDPSGANVLTF.

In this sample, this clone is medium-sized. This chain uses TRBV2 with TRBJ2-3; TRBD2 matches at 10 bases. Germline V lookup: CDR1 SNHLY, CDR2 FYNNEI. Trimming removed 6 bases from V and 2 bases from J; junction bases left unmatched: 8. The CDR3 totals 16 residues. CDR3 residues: CASRGGLAAFTDTQYF. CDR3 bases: TGTGCCAGCAGGGGTGGACTAGCGGCCTTCACAGATACGCAGTATTTT.

The CDR3 sequence: CASSFGTSGSDEQFF. In nucleotides, the CDR3 is TGCGCCAGCAGCTTTGGTACTAGCGGGAGCGATGAGCAGTTCTTC. The rearrangement links TRBV5-1 to TRBJ2-1; TRBD2 agrees at 11 bases. The CDR3 extends over 15 amino acids. V lost 2 bases to trimming and J lost 8 bases; unmatched junction nucleotides: 6. The germline V gene encodes CDR1 SGHRS and CDR2 YFSETQ.

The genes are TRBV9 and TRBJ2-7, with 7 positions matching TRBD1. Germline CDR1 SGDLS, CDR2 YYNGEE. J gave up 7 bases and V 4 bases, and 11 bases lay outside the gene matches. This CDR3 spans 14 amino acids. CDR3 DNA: TGTGCCAGCAGCACCAGGGACAGCCTTGGAGAGCAGTACTTC. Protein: CASSTRDSLGEQYF.

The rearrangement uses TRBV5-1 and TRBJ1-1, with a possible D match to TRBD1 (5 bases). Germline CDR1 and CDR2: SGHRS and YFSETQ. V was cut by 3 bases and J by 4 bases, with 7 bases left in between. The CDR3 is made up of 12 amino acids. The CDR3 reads CASSSGGTEAFF. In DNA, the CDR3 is TGCGCCAGCAGCTCCGGGGGCACTGAAGCTTTCTTT.

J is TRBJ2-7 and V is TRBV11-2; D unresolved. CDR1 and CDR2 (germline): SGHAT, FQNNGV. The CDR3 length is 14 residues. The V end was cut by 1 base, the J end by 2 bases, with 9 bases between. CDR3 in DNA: TGTGCCAGCAGCTTAGCGCAGTCCCCCTACGAGCAGTACTTC. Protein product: CASSLAQSPYEQYF.

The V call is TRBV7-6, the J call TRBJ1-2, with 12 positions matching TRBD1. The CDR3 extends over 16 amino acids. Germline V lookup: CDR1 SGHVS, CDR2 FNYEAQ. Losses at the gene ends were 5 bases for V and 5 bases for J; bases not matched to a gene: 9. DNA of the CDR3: TGTGCCAGCAGCCCGCCCCGGGACAGGGGGCAATATGGCTACACCTTC. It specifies CASSPPRDRGQYGYTF.

CDR3 region: CASSLLLGLAEETQYF. The CDR3 bases are TGTGCCAGCAGCTTACTCTTAGGACTAGCGGAAGAGACCCAGTACTTC. This chain uses TRBV7-8 with TRBJ2-5; TRBD2 matches at 10 bases. Germline V gives CDR1 SGHVS, CDR2 FQNEAQ. This CDR3 comprises 16 residues. V lost 2 bases and J lost 3; bases outside the gene matches: 6.

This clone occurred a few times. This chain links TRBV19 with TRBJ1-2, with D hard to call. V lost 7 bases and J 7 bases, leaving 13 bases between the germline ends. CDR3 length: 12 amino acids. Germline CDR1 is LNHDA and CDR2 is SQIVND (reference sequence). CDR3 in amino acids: CASTSDIPGYTF. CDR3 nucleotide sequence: TGTGCCAGTACCTCTGACATACCTGGCTACACCTTC.

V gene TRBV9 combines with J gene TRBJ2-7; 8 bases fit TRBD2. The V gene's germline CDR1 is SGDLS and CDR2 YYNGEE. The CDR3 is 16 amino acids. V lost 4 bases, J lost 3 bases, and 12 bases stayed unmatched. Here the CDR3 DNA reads TGTGCCAGCAGCCCCCAGGGTAGCGGGGTTTTCTACGAGCAGTACTTC. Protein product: CASSPQGSGVFYEQYF.

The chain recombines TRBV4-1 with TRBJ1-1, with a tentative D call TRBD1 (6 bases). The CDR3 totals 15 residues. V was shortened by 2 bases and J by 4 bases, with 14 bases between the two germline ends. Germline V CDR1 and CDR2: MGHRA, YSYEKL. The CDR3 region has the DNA TGCGCCAGCAGCCAAACAGGGTTTTCGGGCACTGAAGCTTTCTTT. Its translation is CASSQTGFSGTEAFF.

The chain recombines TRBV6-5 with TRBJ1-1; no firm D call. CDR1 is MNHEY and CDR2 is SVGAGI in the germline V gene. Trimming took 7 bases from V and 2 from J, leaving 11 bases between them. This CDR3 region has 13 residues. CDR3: CASKSGYNTEAFF. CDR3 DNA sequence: TGTGCCAGCAAGTCGGGGTATAACACTGAAGCTTTCTTT.

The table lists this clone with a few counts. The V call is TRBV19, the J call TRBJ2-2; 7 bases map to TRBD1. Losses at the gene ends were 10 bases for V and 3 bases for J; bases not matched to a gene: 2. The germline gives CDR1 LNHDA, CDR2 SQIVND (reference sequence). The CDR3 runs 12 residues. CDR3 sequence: CATTGDTGELFF. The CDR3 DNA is TGTGCCACCACAGGGGACACCGGGGAGCTGTTTTTT.

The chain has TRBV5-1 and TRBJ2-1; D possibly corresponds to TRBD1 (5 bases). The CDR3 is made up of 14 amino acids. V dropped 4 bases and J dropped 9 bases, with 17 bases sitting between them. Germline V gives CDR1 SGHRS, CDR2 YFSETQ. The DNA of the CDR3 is TGCGCCAGCAGCCCTTCCCTCCAGGGAAGTGAGCAGTTCTTC. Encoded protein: CASSPSLQGSEQFF.

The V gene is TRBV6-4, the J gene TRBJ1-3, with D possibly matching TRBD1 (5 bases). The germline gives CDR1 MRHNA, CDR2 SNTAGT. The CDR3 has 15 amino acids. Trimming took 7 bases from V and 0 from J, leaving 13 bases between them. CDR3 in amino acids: CASNPGESSGNTIYF. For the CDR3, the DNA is TGTGCCAGCAACCCGGGGGAAAGCTCTGGAAACACCATATATTTT.

This CDR3 is CASDQRASSYEQYF. As DNA, the CDR3 is TGTGCCAGCGACCAGCGGGCGAGCTCCTACGAGCAGTACTTC. The genes are TRBV2 and TRBJ2-7; TRBD2 is a possible D gene (6 bases). The CDR3 totals 14 residues. The ends were cut back, 8 bases at V and 0 bases at J, with 14 bases in the middle. Per the germline V gene, CDR1 is SNHLY and CDR2 is FYNNEI.

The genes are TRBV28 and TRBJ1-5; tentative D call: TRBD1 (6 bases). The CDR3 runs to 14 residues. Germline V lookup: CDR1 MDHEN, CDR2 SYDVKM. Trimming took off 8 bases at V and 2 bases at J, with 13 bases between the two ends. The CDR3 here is CASRTGHRNQPQHF. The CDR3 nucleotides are TGTGCCAGCCGTACGGGACACCGCAATCAGCCCCAGCATTTT.